The rows below give T cell receptor beta chains drawn from one sample of a study of T cells after yellow fever vaccination. In TCRdb, the 5' RACE reads were re-called with MiXCR into one record per CDR3 protein. The table includes around 120,000 distinct CDR3 sequences, 6.5% to 9% detected once. Sequenced material: CD4+ T cells sorted from PBMCs, taken approximately 47 days after the first yellow fever vaccination. These receptors all stem from a man aged 18 to 35 who received the YFV17D yellow fever vaccine. CDR3s include the opening cysteine and the closing phenylalanine or tryptophan. D genes are given only for firm matches. Where a row states a size, it is once, few, many or the class of an expanded clone; other rows omit it.

J	D	V	size	DNA	CDR3
TRBJ1-6	.	TRBV5-1	many	TGCGCCAGCACCGATGGGCAGCTTAATTCACCCCTCCACTTT	CASTDGQLNSPLHF
TRBJ2-2	.	TRBV5-1	many	TGCGCCAGCAGCTTGGGGATAGCTCCCGGGGAGCTGTTTTTT	CASSLGIAPGELFF
TRBJ1-5	.	TRBV6-1	.	TGTGCCAGCACCTTAAAAGGACTGGCCCAGCCCCAGCATTTT	CASTLKGLAQPQHF
TRBJ2-4	.	TRBV5-1	many	TGCGCCAGCTCCCCTGGAGGACATTCCAAAAACATTCAGTACTTC	CASSPGGHSKNIQYF
TRBJ2-2	TRBD1	TRBV9	many	TGTGCCAGCAGCGCACAACCTTATTTCGGACAGGGTAACACCGGGGAGCTGTTTTTT	CASSAQPYFGQGNTGELFF
TRBJ2-5	.	TRBV12-3/TRBV12-4	.	TGTGCCAGCAGTTTGGCCAGGGCCAAAGAGACCCAGTACTTC	CASSLARAKETQYF
TRBJ2-3	.	TRBV19	.	TGTGCCAGTAGTCCCCTGGGGGGGGGCAGGTCAGATACGCAGTATTTT	CASSPLGGGRSDTQYF
TRBJ1-4	.	TRBV14	many	TGTGCCAGCAGCCAAGGAGTTGGCAAGGGAATGGCTAATGAAAAACTGTTTTTT	CASSQGVGKGMANEKLFF
TRBJ2-5	.	TRBV20-1	many	TGCAGTGCTAGACAACCGTACCAAGAGACCCAGTACTTC	CSARQPYQETQYF
TRBJ2-7	TRBD1	TRBV7-8	.	TGTGCCAGCAGTACGGCCGCGACCGGGACAGCCGTCTACGAGCAGTACTTC	CASSTAATGTAVYEQYF
TRBJ1-2	.	TRBV9	many	TGTGCCAGCAGCTTACAGGTTGATGGCGGCTACACCTTC	CASSLQVDGGYTF
TRBJ1-2	.	TRBV5-1	few	TGCGCCAGCAGCTTGCATGCGGATGGCTACACCTTC	CASSLHADGYTF
TRBJ1-2	.	TRBV3-1	many	TGTGCCAGCAGCCAAGGAGTTAGGTATGGCTACACCTTC	CASSQGVRYGYTF
TRBJ2-2	.	TRBV18	many	TGTGCCAGCTCACCACTGCGGGGGAACACCGGGGAGCTGTTTTTT	CASSPLRGNTGELFF
TRBJ1-2	.	TRBV7-9	many	TGTGCCAGCAGCTTACGCCGCGAAGGTGGCTACACCTTC	CASSLRREGGYTF
TRBJ2-3	.	TRBV3-1	many	TGTGCCAGCAGCCAAGAAGATACGCAGTATTTT	CASSQEDTQYF
TRBJ2-2	.	TRBV12-3/TRBV12-4	many	TGTGCCAGCAGAAAGGGGCCCTTTTCGAACACCGGGGAGCTGTTTTTT	CASRKGPFSNTGELFF
TRBJ2-6	.	TRBV7-9	many	TGTGCCAGCAGCTTTACAGGGCTAGGTGGGGCCAACGTCCTGACTTTC	CASSFTGLGGANVLTF
TRBJ2-5	TRBD1	TRBV5-1	many	TGCGCCAGCAGCAACCGGGACAGGGGGCGGGAGACCCAGTACTTC	CASSNRDRGRETQYF
TRBJ2-2	.	TRBV12-3/TRBV12-4	many	TGTGCCAGCAGTCCCTATATCGCCGGGGAGCTGTTTTTT	CASSPYIAGELFF
TRBJ1-5	TRBD1	TRBV6-4	many	TGTGCCAGCAGTGAGGGACAGAGATGTAATCAGCCCCAGCATTTT	CASSEGQRCNQPQHF
TRBJ2-3	.	TRBV5-4	.	TGTGCCAGCAGCTTGGGAGGGGGTCTGGCCTCCACAGATACGCAGTATTTT	CASSLGGGLASTDTQYF
TRBJ2-5	TRBD1	TRBV5-1	many	TGCGCCAGCAACAGGGGGGATTTTGAGACCCAGTACTTC	CASNRGDFETQYF
TRBJ1-5	.	TRBV7-9	many	TGTGCCAGCAGCTTAGCGCGGACAGATCAGCCCCAGCATTTT	CASSLARTDQPQHF
TRBJ2-3	.	TRBV5-4	many	TGTGCCAGCAGCGAAATCGCGGGGTCAGATACGCAGTATTTT	CASSEIAGSDTQYF
TRBJ2-5	.	TRBV5-5	many	TGTGCCAGCAGCCTGGCAGGGTTGAGGGAGACCCAGTACTTC	CASSLAGLRETQYF
TRBJ2-2	.	TRBV5-6	few	TGTGCCAGCAGCTTGTTAACCCGGGGACTGAACACCGGGGAGCTGTTTTTT	CASSLLTRGLNTGELFF
TRBJ2-2	TRBD1	TRBV7-2	many	TGTGCCAGCTCATACCTGGGACAGCTGAACACCGGGGAGCTGTTTTTT	CASSYLGQLNTGELFF
TRBJ1-5	.	TRBV7-2	few	TGTGCCAGCAGCTTAGAAGTAAATCAGCCCCAGCATTTT	CASSLEVNQPQHF
TRBJ2-6	.	TRBV5-1	many	TGCGCCAGCAGCTCACGCTCTGGGGCCAACGTCCTGACTTTC	CASSSRSGANVLTF
TRBJ1-1	TRBD1	TRBV30	.	TGTGCCTGGGGGACGACAGGGCTCTTAGAAGCTTTCTTT	CAWGTTGLLEAFF
TRBJ2-5	TRBD1	TRBV6-5	.	TGTGCCAGCAGAGCCGGACAGGGGAGAGAGACCCAGTACTTC	CASRAGQGRETQYF
TRBJ2-1	TRBD1	TRBV5-1	many	TGCGCCAGCAGCTTAGGGACAGGGAACAGGAATGAGCAGTTCTTC	CASSLGTGNRNEQFF
TRBJ1-1	.	TRBV15	many	TGTGCCACCAGCGTAGGGGGCACTGAAGCTTTCTTT	CATSVGGTEAFF
TRBJ2-5	.	TRBV5-8	many	TGTGCCAGCAGCCGACCGGAGACCCAGTACTTC	CASSRPETQYF
TRBJ2-3	TRBD1	TRBV12-3/TRBV12-4	many	TGTGCCAGCAGCCGTCGGGACAGGGCCAGCACAGATACGCAGTATTTT	CASSRRDRASTDTQYF
TRBJ2-1	TRBD2	TRBV6-1	many	TGTGCCAGCAGGGAGCGGGAGGTCTCCTACAATGAGCAGTTCTTC	CASREREVSYNEQFF
TRBJ1-6	.	TRBV23-1	many	TGCGCCAGCAGTCAATCGGACAACTATAATTCACCCCTCCACTTT	CASSQSDNYNSPLHF
TRBJ2-4	TRBD1	TRBV28	.	TGTGCCAGCAGTTTAAGACAGGGGGCAAACATTCAGTACTTC	CASSLRQGANIQYF
TRBJ2-5	TRBD1	TRBV15	many	TGTGCCACCAGCCGTGACAGGGGGTGGGAAGAGACCCAGTACTTC	CATSRDRGWEETQYF
TRBJ2-1	TRBD2	TRBV6-5	many	TGTGCCAGCAGTCGGCTAGCGGGGGACAATGAGCAGTTCTTC	CASSRLAGDNEQFF
TRBJ2-5	.	TRBV6-5	few	TGTGCCAGCAGTTCGTCGGGAGAGACCCAGTACTTC	CASSSSGETQYF
TRBJ2-2	.	TRBV7-6	many	TGTGCCAGCAGCTTAGTAGGCGGGGAGCTGTTTTTT	CASSLVGGELFF
TRBJ1-4	TRBD1	TRBV7-2	.	TGTGCCAGCAGCTTAAATCCGGGACAGGCTAATGAAAAACTGTTTTTT	CASSLNPGQANEKLFF
TRBJ1-6	.	TRBV7-2	many	TGTGCCAGCAGCTTAGGATTGAGGCAGGTCTATAATTCACCCCTCCACTTT	CASSLGLRQVYNSPLHF
TRBJ1-6	TRBD1	TRBV6-2/TRBV6-3	few	TGTGCCAGCAGTTACCCGGGACAGGGGAGCAATTCACCCCTCCACTTT	CASSYPGQGSNSPLHF